The sequence of this T cell receptor beta chain was determined in a study of T cell clonality in common variable immunodeficiency. This clone was picked up many times. The read stops 3 residues short of the end of the CDR3; the missing end is completed from the germline J gene. The CDR3 spans 15 residues. Germline-derived CDR1 and CDR2 are SGHRS and YFSETQ. Trimming took 2 bases from V and 7 from J; bases not matched to a gene: 6. Assay used: immunoSEQ multiplex PCR; TCRdb lists only in-frame clones, some missing. Sampling found around 45,000 clones, none seen once. The chain couples TRBV5-1 to TRBJ2-2, with 9 nucleotides matching TRBD1. Sequenced sample: peripheral blood mononuclear cells. The source is a person between 18 and 75 years old in good health. The DNA read from the CDR3 is TGCGCCAGCAGCTTCGGCACAGGGGGCAGCGGGGAG. Protein sequence: CASSFGTGGSGE. The complete CDR3 reads CASSFGTGGSGELFF.